A single TCR beta chain is shown here with its context. Seattle-derived patients entered the study during active infection and were followed longitudinally. The data were taken from a study of blood T cell repertoires in COVID-19. About the research overall: PBMCs, B-cell-depleted T cells, or T cells were the source of the cDNA or gDNA that made up the material.

The CDR3 is 15 amino acids. Trimming took off 0 bases at V and 1 base at J, with 10 bases between the two ends. Germline V lookup: CDR1 SGDLS, CDR2 YYNGEE. How the authors handled the data: It was from reference gene primer amplification that nucleated cell counts were estimated. Only in-frame clones appear in the TCRdb table, and some are missing; sequencing was by immunoSEQ multiplex PCR. That table gives V, J and clone size, and the DNA gave D and trimming. The profile shows 130,000 to 150,000 clones, roughly 85% of them singletons. This chain joins TRBV9 and TRBJ1-1; D gene unclear. The TCR comes from a woman aged 60-75 years with COVID-19, enrolled during active disease. Sequencing used peripheral blood. As DNA, the CDR3 is TGTGCCAGCAGCGTAGATCTCAGCGAGAACACTGAAGCTTTCTTT. This translates into CASSVDLSENTEAFF.